This T cell receptor (beta chain) was sequenced for a study of T cells in Graves' hyperthyroidism and ophthalmopathy. The table lists this clonotype with many counts. RNA transcripts yielded amplified TCR beta CDR3 regions. A set of HTBI primers served as the primers for a first-round RT-PCR of the TCR CDR3. TCRdb used MiXCR to reprocess the multiplex PCR reads, holding one entry per CDR3 protein. The table has about 640,000 distinct CDR3 sequences, just under 45% seen once. The V gene lost 6 bases and the J gene lost 3 bases, with 11 bases spanning the gap. Germline V gene lookup returns CDR1 SNHLY and CDR2 FYNNEI. The CDR3 covers 13 residues.

The V and J genes are TRBV2 and TRBJ1-1; D is unresolved. Sequenced input: peripheral blood or thyroid tissue (not recorded which). The receptor was derived from an adult man with Graves' disease, either hyperthyroidism or ophthalmopathy (not recorded which). The CDR3 DNA follows: TGTGCCAGCAGGGTTTATAGGGACACTGAAGCTTTCTTT. This codes for CASRVYRDTEAFF.